The sample holds many counts of the clone carrying this T cell receptor (beta chain). RNA transcripts yielded amplified TCR beta CDR3 regions. The HTBI primer set drove a first-round RT-PCR of the TCR CDR3. TCRdb recomputed calls from the multiplex PCR reads with MiXCR, one row per CDR3 protein. The data hold approximately 600,000 distinct CDR3 sequences, with roughly 14% observed a single time. This specimen belongs to a study of T cells in Graves' hyperthyroidism and ophthalmopathy. CDR3 size: 13 residues. The germline gives CDR1 DFQATT, CDR2 SNEGSKA (reference sequence). Trimming removed 5 bases at V and 3 bases at J, with 13 bases between.

This chain uses TRBV20-1 with TRBJ1-1, with unresolved D. The sequence derives from a woman aged 25-40 years with Graves' hyperthyroidism that later progressed to Graves' ophthalmopathy. The source material was blood. The CDR3 protein is CSAQRPSDTEAFF. As DNA, the CDR3 is TGCAGTGCTCAAAGGCCCTCAGACACTGAAGCTTTCTTT.